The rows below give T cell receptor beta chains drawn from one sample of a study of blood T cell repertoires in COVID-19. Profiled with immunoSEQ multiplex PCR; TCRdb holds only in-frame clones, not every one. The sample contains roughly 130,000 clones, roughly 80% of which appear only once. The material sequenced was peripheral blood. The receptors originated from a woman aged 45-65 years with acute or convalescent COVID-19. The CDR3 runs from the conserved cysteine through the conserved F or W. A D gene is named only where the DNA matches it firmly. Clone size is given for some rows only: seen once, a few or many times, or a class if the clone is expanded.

cdr3_nt: TGCGCCAGCAGCTTGGATGGACAGGGATCTCCCAGAGGCTACAATGAGCAGTTCTTC; cdr3_aa: CASSLDGQGSPRGYNEQFF; j_call: TRBJ2-1; v_call: TRBV5-1; d_call: TRBD1; clone_size: -
cdr3_nt: TGTGCCAGCAGCCTAGGGAGTAATTCACCCCTCCACTTT; cdr3_aa: CASSLGSNSPLHF; j_call: TRBJ1-6; v_call: TRBV3-1/TRBV3-2; d_call: -; clone_size: -
cdr3_nt: TGTGCCAGCAGCTTAGAAGGGCAGGGGGACGAGCAGTACTTC; cdr3_aa: CASSLEGQGDEQYF; j_call: TRBJ2-7; v_call: TRBV11-3; d_call: TRBD1; clone_size: -
cdr3_nt: TGTGCCAGCAGTTACTCGGGCACCGAGACCGGGGAGCTGTTTTTT; cdr3_aa: CASSYSGTETGELFF; j_call: TRBJ2-2; v_call: TRBV6-6; d_call: -; clone_size: few
cdr3_nt: TGTGCCAGCAGCCAAGATATCGTCAGCGAAAAACAGTTCTTC; cdr3_aa: CASSQDIVSEKQFF; j_call: TRBJ2-1; v_call: TRBV3-1/TRBV3-2; d_call: -; clone_size: -
cdr3_nt: TGTGCCAGCAGTTGCGATCGTAACACTGAAGCTTTCTTT; cdr3_aa: CASSCDRNTEAFF; j_call: TRBJ1-1; v_call: TRBV6-7; d_call: -; clone_size: -
cdr3_nt: TGTGCCATCAGTGAGTCCCTTCGAGGGCTTAGCGCCTACGAGCAGTACTTC; cdr3_aa: CAISESLRGLSAYEQYF; j_call: TRBJ2-7; v_call: TRBV10-3; d_call: -; clone_size: -
cdr3_nt: TGCGCCAGCAGCCCGACAGGGGGGTCCACAGATACGCAGTATTTT; cdr3_aa: CASSPTGGSTDTQYF; j_call: TRBJ2-3; v_call: TRBV10-1; d_call: TRBD1; clone_size: -
cdr3_nt: TGTGCAAGTCGCACCCGACTAGCGGGGTCATACAATGAGCAGTTCTTC; cdr3_aa: CASRTRLAGSYNEQFF; j_call: TRBJ2-1; v_call: TRBV12-2; d_call: -; clone_size: -
cdr3_nt: TGTGCCAGCAGCTATATTAGTGGGGGCCAAGCTTTCTTT; cdr3_aa: CASSYISGGQAFF; j_call: TRBJ1-1; v_call: TRBV11-3; d_call: -; clone_size: -
cdr3_nt: TGTGCCAGTAGTATAACCGGGATTCGGACTGAAGCTTTCTTT; cdr3_aa: CASSITGIRTEAFF; j_call: TRBJ1-1; v_call: TRBV19; d_call: -; clone_size: -
cdr3_nt: TGTGCCAGTAGTATTCGGGGGGCCAGTCAGCCCCAGCATTTT; cdr3_aa: CASSIRGASQPQHF; j_call: TRBJ1-5; v_call: TRBV19; d_call: -; clone_size: -
cdr3_nt: TGTGCCAGCAGCCATGACTACAGCGGGGAAGAGACCCAGTACTTC; cdr3_aa: CASSHDYSGEETQYF; j_call: TRBJ2-5; v_call: TRBV7-7; d_call: TRBD2; clone_size: -
cdr3_nt: TGTGCCACCAGCAGAGAAATCGAGGGGGCTGGCGGCTACACCTTC; cdr3_aa: CATSREIEGAGGYTF; j_call: TRBJ1-2; v_call: TRBV15; d_call: TRBD1; clone_size: -
cdr3_nt: TGTGCCAGCAGTGAAGGACTCGGAAAGCAGTATTTT; cdr3_aa: CASSEGLGKQYF; j_call: TRBJ2-3; v_call: TRBV2; d_call: -; clone_size: -
cdr3_nt: TGTGCCATCAGTGATCATGGAACTAGCACAAATGAGCAGTTCTTC; cdr3_aa: CAISDHGTSTNEQFF; j_call: TRBJ2-1; v_call: TRBV10-3; d_call: -; clone_size: -
cdr3_nt: TGTGCCAGCAGTGAAGGGGGGGACCGAACAGATACGCAGTATTTT; cdr3_aa: CASSEGGDRTDTQYF; j_call: TRBJ2-3; v_call: TRBV2; d_call: -; clone_size: once
cdr3_nt: TGTGCCAGTAGTACGGACAGGGCGGCTGGCTACACCTTC; cdr3_aa: CASSTDRAAGYTF; j_call: TRBJ1-2; v_call: TRBV19; d_call: TRBD1; clone_size: -
cdr3_nt: TGTGCCAGCAGTTACCTTTCCCAGGACACCGGGGAGCTGTTTTTT; cdr3_aa: CASSYLSQDTGELFF; j_call: TRBJ2-2; v_call: TRBV6-6; d_call: -; clone_size: -
cdr3_nt: TGTGCCTGGACACGGACAGGGGGTTCTGGAAACACCATATATTTT; cdr3_aa: CAWTRTGGSGNTIYF; j_call: TRBJ1-3; v_call: TRBV30; d_call: TRBD1; clone_size: -
cdr3_nt: TGTGCCAGCAGTGAAAACGGGTATCAGCCCCAGCATTTT; cdr3_aa: CASSENGYQPQHF; j_call: TRBJ1-5; v_call: TRBV6-1; d_call: -; clone_size: -
cdr3_nt: TGTGCCAGCAGCAAAGCGGCCGGAGCCGGACCCTACAATGAGCAGTTCTTC; cdr3_aa: CASSKAAGAGPYNEQFF; j_call: TRBJ2-1; v_call: TRBV9; d_call: -; clone_size: many
cdr3_nt: TGTGCCAGCAGCTTATCTGCAGGGGATGGCAATCAGCCCCAGCATTTT; cdr3_aa: CASSLSAGDGNQPQHF; j_call: TRBJ1-5; v_call: TRBV7-9; d_call: -; clone_size: -
cdr3_nt: TGTGCCAGCAGCCAAGGGGCCGCTGAAAAACTGTTTTTT; cdr3_aa: CASSQGAAEKLFF; j_call: TRBJ1-4; v_call: TRBV14; d_call: -; clone_size: few
cdr3_nt: TGTGCCTGGAGCCCGGGACAGGCTATCAATGAGCAGTTCTTC; cdr3_aa: CAWSPGQAINEQFF; j_call: TRBJ2-1; v_call: TRBV30; d_call: TRBD1; clone_size: -